The source of this TCR beta chain is a study of T cells in Graves' hyperthyroidism and ophthalmopathy. This clonotype was seen many times. The CDR3 has 14 residues. Germline CDR1 is MNHNS and CDR2 is SASEGT. The V end was cut by 4 bases, the J end by 7 bases, with 14 bases between. The TCR beta CDR3 regions underwent amplification using RNA transcripts as the source. The study used the HTBI primer set for a first-round RT-PCR of the TCR CDR3. TCRdb reprocessed the multiplex PCR reads with MiXCR, giving one entry per CDR3 protein. The sample lists 250,000 or so distinct CDR3 sequences, nearly 15% occurring once.

The chain links TRBV6-1 to TRBJ1-3, with D possibly being TRBD1 (5 bases). The source of this sequence is a woman aged 45-65 years with Graves' hyperthyroidism that later progressed to Graves' ophthalmopathy. The sample comprised blood. CDR3 region: CASSGDGTTNTIYF. The CDR3 coding sequence is TGTGCCAGCAGTGGGGACGGCACCACGAACACCATATATTTT.